This T cell receptor beta chain was recorded in a study of radiotherapy plus CTLA-4 blockade in lung cancer. Study-wide points: Radiotherapy was combined with ipilimumab, and tumor-derived TCR clones then expanded in blood.

TCRdb's table, derived via immunoSEQ multiplex PCR, lists solely in-frame clones and lacks some. The repertoire holds approximately 94,000 clones, approximately 78% seen once, with roughly 24% in the top ten. Remarks on this clone: Its target is unknown.

V lost 4 bases, J lost 0 bases, and 3 bases stayed unmatched. Germline loops: CDR1 MDHEN, CDR2 SYDVKM. This CDR3 spans 14 amino acids. The sequence was collected from a human donor with non-small cell lung cancer that progressed on radiotherapy plus ipilimumab. This rearrangement joins TRBV28 to TRBJ2-7; 7 nucleotides agree with TRBD2. Sequences were derived from peripheral blood, sampled from a patient treated with radiotherapy plus ipilimumab. The DNA of the CDR3 is TGTGCCAGCAGTTCCCTAGCGGTCTCCTACGAGCAGTACTTC. Protein product: CASSSLAVSYEQYF.